Sequencing of this T cell receptor (beta chain) was carried out in a study of blood T cell repertoires in COVID-19. In the study overall: PBMCs, B-cell-depleted T cells, or T cells were the source of the cDNA or gDNA that made up the material.

How the authors handled the data: The authors estimated nucleated cell counts from reference gene primer amplification. The assay was immunoSEQ multiplex PCR, and TCRdb's table has in-frame clones only and misses some. The V and J calls and the clone size are those of that table, but D and trimming were determined from the DNA. Among about 220,000 clones listed, 84% were seen once. The receptor was derived from a middle-aged man with active or convalescent COVID-19. Sequencing used peripheral blood.

As DNA, the CDR3 is TGTGCCAGCAGCCAAGGCGAGGCAGGGGGCAACTATGGCTACACCTTC. This translates into CASSQGEAGGNYGYTF. The V gene is TRBV3-1 (or the pseudogene TRBV3-2), the J gene TRBJ1-2, with 8 bases matching TRBD1. With 1 base clipped from V and 2 bases from J, the junction kept 6 bases outside the gene matches. Germline-derived CDR1 and CDR2 are LGHDT and YNNKEL (reference sequence). The CDR3 sequence is 16 residues long.